Here is one T cell receptor beta chain with its context. The data were taken from a study of shared clonotypes between healthy human individuals. Unsorted samples relied on around 100 million PBMCs, which served as the source of genomic DNA. The germline CDR1 and CDR2 sequences are MDHEN and SYDVKM. V was pared by 4 bases and J by 12 bases, with 13 bases between. The CDR3 contains 12 residues. The assay was immunoSEQ multiplex PCR, and TCRdb's table has in-frame clones only and misses some. The sample includes about 490,000 clones, roughly 85% of them seen just once. The sequenced sample was PBMCs. This TCR came from a middle-aged woman in good health. Some clones in this sample may be carry-over from other donors' samples. J is TRBJ2-1 and V is TRBV28, with D tentatively TRBD2 (6 bases). CDR3 protein: CASSWGLGRQFF. CDR3 nucleotides: TGTGCCAGCAGTTGGGGACTGGGCCGGCAGTTCTTC. The variable domain in full, completed from reference TRBV28 and TRBJ2-1, reads DVKVTQSSRYLVKRTGEKVFLECVQDMDHENMFWYRQDPGLGLRLIYFSYDVKMKEKGDIPEGYSVSREKKERFSLILESASTNQTSMYLCASSWGLGRQFFGPGTRLTVL.